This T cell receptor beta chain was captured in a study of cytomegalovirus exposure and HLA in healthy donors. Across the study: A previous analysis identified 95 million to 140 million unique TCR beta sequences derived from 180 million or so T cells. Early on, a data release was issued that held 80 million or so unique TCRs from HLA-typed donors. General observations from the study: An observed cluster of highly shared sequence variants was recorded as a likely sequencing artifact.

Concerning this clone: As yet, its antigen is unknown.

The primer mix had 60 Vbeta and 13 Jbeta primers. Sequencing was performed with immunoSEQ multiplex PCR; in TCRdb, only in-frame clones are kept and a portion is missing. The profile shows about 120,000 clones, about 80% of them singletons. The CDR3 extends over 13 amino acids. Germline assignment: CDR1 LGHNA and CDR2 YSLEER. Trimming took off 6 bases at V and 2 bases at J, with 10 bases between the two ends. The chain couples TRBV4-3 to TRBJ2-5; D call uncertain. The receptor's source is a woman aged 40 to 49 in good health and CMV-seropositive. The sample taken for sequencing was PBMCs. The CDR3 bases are TGCGCCAGCAGTCGAGACTTACAAGAGACCCAGTACTTC. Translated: CASSRDLQETQYF.